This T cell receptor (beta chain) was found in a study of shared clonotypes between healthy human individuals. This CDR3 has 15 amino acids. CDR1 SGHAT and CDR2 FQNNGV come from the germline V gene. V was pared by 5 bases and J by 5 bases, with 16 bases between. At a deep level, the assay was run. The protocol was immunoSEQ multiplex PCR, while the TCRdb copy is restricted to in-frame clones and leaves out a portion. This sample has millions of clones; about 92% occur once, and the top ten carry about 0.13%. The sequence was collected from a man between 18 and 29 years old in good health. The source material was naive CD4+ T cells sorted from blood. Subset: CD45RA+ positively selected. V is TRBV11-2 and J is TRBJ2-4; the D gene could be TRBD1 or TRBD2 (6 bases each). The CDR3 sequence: CASSLGPGGENIQYF. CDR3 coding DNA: TGTGCCAGCAGCCTAGGACCCGGGGGCGAAAACATTCAGTACTTC.